Below are 18 T cell receptor beta chains sequenced from a single sample in a study of response to subunit inactivated influenza vaccine. From the RT-PCR reads, TCRdb called clonotypes with MiXCR, one entry per CDR3 protein. The table shows 530,000 or so distinct CDR3 sequences, with roughly 27% occurring only once. Sequencing used CD4+ T cells sorted from PBMCs, obtained more than 4 days after vaccination. All receptors derive from a man between 50 and 59 years old who received an inactivated influenza vaccine.

This clonotype was counted a few times. V is TRBV7-2 and J is TRBJ2-1, with a tentative D call TRBD2 (6 bases). Germline V lookup: CDR1 SGHTA, CDR2 FQGNSA. V was trimmed by 3 bases and J by 0 bases, leaving 12 bases between them. The CDR3 loop spans 16 amino acids. The CDR3 bases are TGTGCCAGCAGCTTGTCGGGGGAATCCTCCTACAATGAGCAGTTCTTC. It yields the protein CASSLSGESSYNEQFF.

This chain joins TRBV28 and TRBJ1-2; TRBD1 aligns across 9 bases. Germline V CDR1 and CDR2: MDHEN, SYDVKM. The J segment lost 8 bases and the V segment lost 5 bases, leaving 6 bases of the junction unmatched. The CDR3 sequence is 13 residues long. CDR3: CASSANRGRGYTF. Written as DNA, the CDR3 is TGTGCCAGCAGTGCGAACAGGGGGCGAGGCTACACCTTC.

This clonotype was observed a handful of times. This chain uses TRBV6-2 or TRBV6-3 with TRBJ1-6, with 10 positions matching TRBD1. V shed 6 bases, J shed 9 bases, and the junction held 2 bases outside the gene matches. The germline V gene encodes CDR1 MNHEY and CDR2 SVGEGT. The CDR3 is 13 residues long. This CDR3 is CASRGTGVSPLHF. In DNA form, the CDR3 reads TGTGCCAGCAGAGGGACAGGGGTTTCACCCCTCCACTTT.

This clonotype was observed a handful of times. This rearrangement joins TRBV11-1 to TRBJ2-1; TRBD2 aligns across 7 bases. The CDR3 has 15 residues. Germline assignment: CDR1 SGHAT and CDR2 FQDESV (reference sequence). V shed 5 bases and J 5 bases; nucleotides not matched to a gene: 9. The CDR3 sequence: CASSQRPSGHNEQFF. The DNA for the CDR3 is TGTGCCAGCAGCCAGAGGCCTAGCGGCCACAATGAGCAGTTCTTC.

This clonotype was seen a few times. This chain connects TRBV29-1 to TRBJ2-7; the match to TRBD2 covers 7 bases. V dropped 4 bases and J dropped 6; count of bases not matched to a gene: 15. This CDR3 contains 15 residues. The germline CDR1 and CDR2 sequences are SQVTM and ANQGSEA. This CDR3 is CSVALMGGSPREQYF. CDR3 sequence (DNA): TGCAGCGTTGCCTTGATGGGGGGGAGTCCTCGCGAGCAGTACTTC.

This clonotype has just a few counts. V gene TRBV10-1 combines with J gene TRBJ2-3; 8 bases are shared with TRBD2. V dropped 2 bases and J dropped 0; count of bases not matched to a gene: 4. From germline, CDR1 is WNHNN and CDR2 SYGVQD (reference sequence). The CDR3 has 16 residues. CDR3 DNA sequence: TGCGCCAGCAGTGAGGTTAGCGGGGCTAGCACAGATACGCAGTATTTT. It translates to CASSEVSGASTDTQYF.

V is TRBV20-1 and J is TRBJ2-5, with TRBD2 matching 9 bases. The junction had 6 bases not matched to a gene; V was cut back by 0 bases and J by 4 bases. In germline, CDR1 is DFQATT, CDR2 SNEGSKA (reference sequence). The length of the CDR3 is 15 residues. CDR3 loop: CSARDLGRGGETQYF. In DNA, the CDR3 is TGCAGTGCTAGAGACCTGGGGCGGGGGGGAGAGACCCAGTACTTC.

V and J are TRBV5-1 and TRBJ2-7; TRBD2 matches 7 bases. V lost 4 bases, J lost 9 bases, and 16 bases stayed unmatched. The CDR3 totals 15 residues. Germline CDR1 is SGHRS and CDR2 is YFSETQ. The chain's CDR3 is CASSRAGTTPGWQYF. The CDR3 nucleotides read TGCGCCAGCAGCAGAGCCGGGACTACCCCTGGGTGGCAGTACTTC.

This clonotype was seen just once. This chain connects TRBV20-1 to TRBJ2-7; D is perhaps TRBD2 (5 bases). Germline loops: CDR1 DFQATT, CDR2 SNEGSKA (reference sequence). CDR3 length: 12 amino acids. Deletions cut 4 bases from V and 3 bases from J, with 10 bases between. CDR3 nucleotide sequence: TGCAGTGCTACGGGAAGGGACTACGAGCAGTACTTC. Residues: CSATGRDYEQYF.

V and J are TRBV3-1 and TRBJ1-5; D uncertain. V lost 0 bases, J lost 9 bases, and 9 bases lay in between. The CDR3 is made up of 13 amino acids. Per germline, CDR1 LGHDT and CDR2 YNNKEL (reference sequence). The CDR3 DNA reads as TGTGCCAGCAGCCAAGATCCGGGGAGGCCCCAGCATTTT. Translation: CASSQDPGRPQHF.

The chain links TRBV7-2 to TRBJ1-1; D unresolved. The V end lost 0 bases, the J end lost 8 bases, and 7 bases lay between the germline ends. The germline CDR1 and CDR2 sequences are SGHTA and FQGNSA. The CDR3 has 12 residues. CDR3 sequence reads: CASSLAGREAFF. The CDR3 DNA reads TGTGCCAGCAGCTTAGCGGGCAGGGAAGCTTTCTTT.

The V call is TRBV2, the J call TRBJ2-3, with D hard to call. Germline CDR1 SNHLY, CDR2 FYNNEI. The CDR3 is 12 amino acids. The V end lost 8 bases, the J end lost 1 base, and 7 bases lay between the germline ends. This CDR3 is CASERGTDTQYF. The DNA of the CDR3 is TGTGCCAGCGAACGGGGCACAGATACGCAGTATTTT.

This clonotype occurred a few times. This chain connects TRBV7-2 to TRBJ1-2; no firm D call. CDR1 SGHTA and CDR2 FQGNSA come from the germline V gene. CDR3 size: 14 residues. V lost 2 bases to trimming and J lost 1 base, with 8 bases between them. The CDR3 region has the DNA TGTGCCAGCAGCTTATATTTAGTTAACTATGGCTACACCTTC. This encodes CASSLYLVNYGYTF.

A single count supports this clonotype. V gene TRBV15 combines with J gene TRBJ2-7; the match to TRBD2 covers 13 bases. V dropped 1 base and J dropped 2; count of bases not matched to a gene: 2. CDR1 and CDR2 from the germline V gene are LNHNV and YYDKDF (reference sequence). The CDR3 covers 16 residues. In DNA, the CDR3 is TGTGCCACCAGCAGAGCCGGGACTAGCGGGGCCTACGAGCAGTACTTC. Translating it yields CATSRAGTSGAYEQYF.

This clonotype has more than one count but fewer than ten. The chain recombines TRBV10-3 with TRBJ1-1; 8 nucleotides match TRBD1. This CDR3 contains 15 residues. Germline CDR1 is ENHRY and CDR2 is SYGVKD. The V and J ends lost 3 bases and 1 base, in that order; junction bases with no gene match: 4. CDR3 nucleotides: TGTGCCATCAGTGAACATGGGACAGGGAACACTGAAGCTTTCTTT. Protein product: CAISEHGTGNTEAFF.

V and J are TRBV7-2 and TRBJ2-3; no clear D. With 5 bases removed from V and 1 base from J, the gap between germline ends came to 7 bases. Germline CDR1 and CDR2: SGHTA and FQGNSA. The CDR3 extends over 13 amino acids. CDR3 sequence reads: CASSKQGTDTQYF. CDR3 DNA sequence: TGTGCCAGCAGCAAACAAGGCACAGATACGCAGTATTTT. Looking up the rest from reference TRBV7-2 and TRBJ2-3 gives the full variable domain: GAGVSQSPSNKVTEKGKDVELRCDPISGHTALYWYRQSLGQGLEFLIYFQGNSAPDKSGLPSDRFSAERTGGSVSTLTIQRTQQEDSAVYLCASSKQGTDTQYFGPGTRLTVL.

This clonotype was observed many times. The V and J genes are TRBV6-2 or TRBV6-3 and TRBJ2-7, with D perhaps TRBD2 (6 bases). Germline V lookup: CDR1 MNHEY, CDR2 SVGEGT. V gave up 2 bases and J gave up 2 bases, with 7 bases separating them. The CDR3 is made up of 13 amino acids. CDR3 sequence reads: CASSYAGTYEQYF. For the CDR3, the DNA is TGTGCCAGCAGTTACGCGGGAACCTACGAGCAGTACTTC.

In this sample, this clonotype turned up a few times. The rearrangement links TRBV7-2 to TRBJ2-5; D uncertain. Trimming pared 5 bases from V and 4 bases from J, leaving 11 bases between. This CDR3 contains 13 residues. Germline-derived CDR1 and CDR2 are SGHTA and FQGNSA. The DNA of the CDR3 is TGTGCCAGCAGCCTAGGACCGTTAGAGACCCAGTACTTC. This codes for CASSLGPLETQYF.